This TCR beta chain appears in the sequencing data of a study of CD4+ T cells in melanoma. Clones were read by immunoSEQ multiplex PCR, and TCRdb kept only the in-frame ones, dropping some. The sample has approximately 11,000 clones, about 72% seen once. With regard to this clone: The antigen remains unidentified.

Study-wide results and caveats: A reported correlation linked neoantigen-specific CD4+ T cells to CD8+, macrophage and B cell function. Diverse differentiation states were reported for melanoma neoantigen-specific CD4+ T cells.

Germline CDR1 and CDR2: SGHDT and YYEEEE. The CDR3 runs to 15 residues. Between the trimmed V and J ends, which lost 1 base and 0 bases, there was a span of 11 bases. The TCR sequence derives from a human donor with melanoma. Sample: cells from a culture (not recorded whether cultured in vitro). V usage is TRBV5-6 and J usage is TRBJ2-7, with D unresolved. The CDR3 is CASSLYPGLSYEQYF. In nucleotides, the CDR3 is TGTGCCAGCAGCTTGTACCCCGGTCTCTCCTACGAGCAGTACTTC. Variable domain in full (rest from reference TRBV5-6 and TRBJ2-7): DAGVTQSPTHLIKTRGQQVTLRCSPKSGHDTVSWYQQALGQGPQFIFQYYEEEERQRGNFPDRFSGHQFPNYSSELNVNALLLGDSALYLCASSLYPGLSYEQYFGPGTRLTVT.